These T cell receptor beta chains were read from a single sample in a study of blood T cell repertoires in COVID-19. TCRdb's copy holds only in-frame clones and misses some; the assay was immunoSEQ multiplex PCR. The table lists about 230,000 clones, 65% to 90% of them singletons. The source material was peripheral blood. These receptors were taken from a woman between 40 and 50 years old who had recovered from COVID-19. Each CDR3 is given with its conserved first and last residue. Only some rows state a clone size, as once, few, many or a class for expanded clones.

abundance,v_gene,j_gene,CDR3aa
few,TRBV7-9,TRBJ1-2,CASSSANRGTF
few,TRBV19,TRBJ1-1,CASNWGGRGTNTEAFF
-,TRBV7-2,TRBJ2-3,CASSYQGPTDTQYF
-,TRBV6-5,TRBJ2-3,CASSFGGTGVTDTQYF
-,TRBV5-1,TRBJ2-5,CASSLEVRETQYF
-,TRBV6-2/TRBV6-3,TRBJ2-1,CASSWGEYNEQFF
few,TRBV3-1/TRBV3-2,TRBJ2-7,CASSQTRTVEQYF
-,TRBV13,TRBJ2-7,CASSLESVPFEQYF
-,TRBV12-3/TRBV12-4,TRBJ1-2,CASSSDTHYGYTF
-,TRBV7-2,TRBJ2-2,CASSLFSVGNTEELFF
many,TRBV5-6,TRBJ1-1,CASSFGDTEAFF
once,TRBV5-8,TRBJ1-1,CASSSHRDRAFF
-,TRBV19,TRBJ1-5,CASSIRQGNQPQHF
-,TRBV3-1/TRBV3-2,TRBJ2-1,CASSQGRLDEQFF
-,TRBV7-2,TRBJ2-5,CASSLVGTGGFETQYF
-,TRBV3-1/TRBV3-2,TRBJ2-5,CASSQEGVTGTQYF
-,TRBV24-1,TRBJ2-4,CATSEQGQNIQYF
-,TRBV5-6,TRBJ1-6,CASSRINRDSPLHF
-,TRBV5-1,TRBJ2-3,CASSFQGTEGSDTQYF
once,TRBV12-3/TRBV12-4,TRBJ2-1,CASSRRTGEQFF
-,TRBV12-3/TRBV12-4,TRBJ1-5,CASSLGGDQPQHF
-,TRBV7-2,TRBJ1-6,CASSLGPNSPLHF
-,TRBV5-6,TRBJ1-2,CASSFYGGDYGYTF
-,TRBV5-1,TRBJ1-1,CASSLKTGWSTEAFF
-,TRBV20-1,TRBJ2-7,CSARALDEQYF
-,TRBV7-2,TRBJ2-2,CASSLGPRSTGELFF
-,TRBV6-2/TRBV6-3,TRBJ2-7,CASSYIGVGYEQYF
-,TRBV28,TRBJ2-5,CASSFPDRETQYF
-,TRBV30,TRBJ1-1,CAWSKGGGEAFF
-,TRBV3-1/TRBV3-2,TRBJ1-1,CASSEQGAVTEAFF
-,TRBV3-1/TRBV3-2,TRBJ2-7,CASSQGRGEQYF
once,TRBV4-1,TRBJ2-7,CASNPGGSYEQYF
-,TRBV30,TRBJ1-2,CAWRETGGAGYTF
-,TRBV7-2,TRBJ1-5,CASSWTGGSNQPQHF
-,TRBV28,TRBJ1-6,CASSGEEGFNSPLHF
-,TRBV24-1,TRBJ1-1,CATSDVDPGGRFMNTEAFF
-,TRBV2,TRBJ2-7,CASKGSSGVIYEQYF
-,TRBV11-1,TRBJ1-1,CASSLLDRRVTTEAFF
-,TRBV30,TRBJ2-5,CAWSVGGGAGETQYF
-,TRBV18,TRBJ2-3,CASSYAQGSTDTQYF
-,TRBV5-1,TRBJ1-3,CASSPQTGGTSGNTIYF